This T cell receptor (beta chain) came from a study of T cells in Graves' hyperthyroidism and ophthalmopathy. Amplification targeted TCR beta CDR3 regions from RNA transcripts. TCR CDR3 underwent first-round RT-PCR with the HTBI primer set. TCRdb called the multiplex PCR reads again in MiXCR, with one record for every CDR3 protein. The sample consists of about 590,000 distinct CDR3 sequences, 12% to 15% of them appearing once. The length of the CDR3 is 14 residues. Unmatched junction bases numbered 9, after V lost 6 bases and J lost 7 bases. The J gene is TRBJ1-1, the V gene TRBV12-3 or TRBV12-4; 9 positions agree with TRBD1. Sequenced material: blood. The receptor was isolated from a woman aged 18-29 years with Graves' ophthalmopathy. This CDR3 reads CASSRSQGAGEAFF. CDR3 in DNA: TGTGCCAGCAGCCGCTCACAGGGGGCGGGTGAAGCTTTCTTT.